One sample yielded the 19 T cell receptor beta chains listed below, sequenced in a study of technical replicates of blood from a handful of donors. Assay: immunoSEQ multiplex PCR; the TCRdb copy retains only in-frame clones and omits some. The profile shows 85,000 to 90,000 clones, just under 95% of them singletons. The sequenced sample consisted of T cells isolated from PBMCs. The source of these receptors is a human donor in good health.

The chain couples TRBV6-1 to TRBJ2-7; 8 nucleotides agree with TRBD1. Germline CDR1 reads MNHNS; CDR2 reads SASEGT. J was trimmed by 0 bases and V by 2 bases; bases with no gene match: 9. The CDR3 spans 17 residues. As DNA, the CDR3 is TGTGCCAGCAGTGAAACCCTATGGACAGGGAGCTCCTACGAGCAGTACTTC. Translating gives CASSETLWTGSSYEQYF.

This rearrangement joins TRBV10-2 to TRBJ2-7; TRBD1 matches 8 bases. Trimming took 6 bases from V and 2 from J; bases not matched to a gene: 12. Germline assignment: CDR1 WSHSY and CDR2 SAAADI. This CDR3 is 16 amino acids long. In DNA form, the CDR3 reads TGCGCCAGCAGGGGGACAGGAGGGGTTGATGCCTACGAGCAGTACTTC. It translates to CASRGTGGVDAYEQYF.

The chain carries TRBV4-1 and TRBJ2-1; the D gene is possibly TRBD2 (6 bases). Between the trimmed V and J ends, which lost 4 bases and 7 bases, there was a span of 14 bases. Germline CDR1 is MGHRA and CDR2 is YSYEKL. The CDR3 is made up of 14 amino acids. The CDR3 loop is CASSLAGGRNEQFF. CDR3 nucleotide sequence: TGCGCCAGCAGCCTCGCTGGGGGGAGGAATGAGCAGTTCTTC.

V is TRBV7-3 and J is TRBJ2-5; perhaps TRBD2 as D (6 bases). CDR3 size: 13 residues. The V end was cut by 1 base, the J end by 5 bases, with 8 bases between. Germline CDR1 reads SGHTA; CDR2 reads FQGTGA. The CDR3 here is CASSLKGRETQYF. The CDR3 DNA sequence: TGTGCCAGCAGCTTAAAAGGGAGGGAGACCCAGTACTTC.

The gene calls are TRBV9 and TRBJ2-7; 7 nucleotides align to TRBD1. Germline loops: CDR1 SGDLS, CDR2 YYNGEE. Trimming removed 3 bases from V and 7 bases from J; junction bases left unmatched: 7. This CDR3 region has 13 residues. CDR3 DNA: TGTGCCAGCAGCGGACAGGGTAGTGTGGAGCAGTACTTC. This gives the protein CASSGQGSVEQYF.

CDR3 bases: TGCAGCGTCCCGCTACTCTCCACCTACAATGAGCAGTTCTTC. It translates to CSVPLLSTYNEQFF. The genes are TRBV29-1 and TRBJ2-1, with D unclear. Germline assignment: CDR1 SQVTM and CDR2 ANQGSEA. V was trimmed by 6 bases and J by 2 bases, leaving 14 bases between them. This CDR3 has 14 amino acids.

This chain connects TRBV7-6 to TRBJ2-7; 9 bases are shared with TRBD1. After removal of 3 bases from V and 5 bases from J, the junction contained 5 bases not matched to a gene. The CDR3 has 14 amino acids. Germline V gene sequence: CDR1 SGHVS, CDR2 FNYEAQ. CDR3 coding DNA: TGTGCCAGCAGCTTTGGGGACAGGGTCCACGAGCAGTACTTC. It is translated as CASSFGDRVHEQYF.

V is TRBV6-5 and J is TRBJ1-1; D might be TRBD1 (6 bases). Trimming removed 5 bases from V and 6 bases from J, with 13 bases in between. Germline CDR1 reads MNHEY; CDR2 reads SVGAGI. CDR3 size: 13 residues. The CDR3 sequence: CASSTVTGSEAFF. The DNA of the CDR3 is TGTGCCAGCAGTACCGTAACAGGGTCTGAAGCTTTCTTT.

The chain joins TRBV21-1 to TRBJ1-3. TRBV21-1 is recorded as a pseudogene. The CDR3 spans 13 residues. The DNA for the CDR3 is TGTGCCAGCAGCAGAGTATATGGAAACACCATATATTTT. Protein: CASSRVYGNTIYF.

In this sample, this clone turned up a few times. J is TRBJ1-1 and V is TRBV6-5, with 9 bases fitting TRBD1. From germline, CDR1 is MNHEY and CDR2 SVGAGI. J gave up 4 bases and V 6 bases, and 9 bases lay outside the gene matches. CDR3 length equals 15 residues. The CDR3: CASSQSGTGITEAFF. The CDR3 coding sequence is TGTGCCAGCAGCCAATCTGGGACAGGGATCACTGAAGCTTTCTTT.

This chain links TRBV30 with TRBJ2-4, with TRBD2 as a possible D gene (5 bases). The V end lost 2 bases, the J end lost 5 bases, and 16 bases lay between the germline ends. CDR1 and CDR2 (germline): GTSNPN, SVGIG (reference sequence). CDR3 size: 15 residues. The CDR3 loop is CAWSYGLGTENIQYF. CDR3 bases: TGTGCCTGGAGTTACGGACTTGGTACGGAAAACATTCAGTACTTC.

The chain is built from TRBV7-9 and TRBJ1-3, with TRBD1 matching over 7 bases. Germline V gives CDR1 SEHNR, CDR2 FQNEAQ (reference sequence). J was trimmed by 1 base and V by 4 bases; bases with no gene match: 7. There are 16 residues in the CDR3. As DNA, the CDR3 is TGTGCCAGCAGCTACGGGACAGCCCTTTCTGGAAACACCATATATTTT. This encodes CASSYGTALSGNTIYF.

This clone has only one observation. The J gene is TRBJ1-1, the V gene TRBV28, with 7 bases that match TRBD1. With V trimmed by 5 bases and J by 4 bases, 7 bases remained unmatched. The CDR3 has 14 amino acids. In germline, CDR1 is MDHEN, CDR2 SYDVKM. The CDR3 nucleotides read TGTGCCAGCAGTCCCAGGGGGGCGGCCACTGAAGCTTTCTTT. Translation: CASSPRGAATEAFF.

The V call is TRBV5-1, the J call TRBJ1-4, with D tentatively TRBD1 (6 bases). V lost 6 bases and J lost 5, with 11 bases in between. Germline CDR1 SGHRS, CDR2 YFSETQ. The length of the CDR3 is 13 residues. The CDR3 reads CASTRGPNEKLFF. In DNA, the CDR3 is TGCGCCAGCACCAGGGGCCCGAATGAAAAACTGTTTTTT.

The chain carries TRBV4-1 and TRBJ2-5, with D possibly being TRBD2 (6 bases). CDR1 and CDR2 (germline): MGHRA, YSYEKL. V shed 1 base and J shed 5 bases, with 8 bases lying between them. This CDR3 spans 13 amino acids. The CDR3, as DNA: TGCGCCAGCAGCCAAGCTAGCGCTGAGACCCAGTACTTC. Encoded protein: CASSQASAETQYF.

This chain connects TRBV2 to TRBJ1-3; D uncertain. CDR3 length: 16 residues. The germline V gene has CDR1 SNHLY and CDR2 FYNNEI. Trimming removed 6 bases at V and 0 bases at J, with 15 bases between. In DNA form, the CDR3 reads TGTGCCAGCAGACGGGATAATGGGTTCTCTGGAAACACCATATATTTT. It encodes CASRRDNGFSGNTIYF.

This CDR3 reads CASSLFGTGNYEQYF. CDR3 DNA sequence: TGTGCCAGCTCACTTTTTGGGACAGGCAACTACGAGCAGTACTTC. The V call is TRBV18, the J call TRBJ2-7; TRBD1 agrees at 8 bases. CDR1 is KGHSH and CDR2 is LQKENI in the germline V gene. V trimming: 4 bases; J trimming: 3 bases; junction bases outside the gene matches: 8. The CDR3 spans 15 residues.

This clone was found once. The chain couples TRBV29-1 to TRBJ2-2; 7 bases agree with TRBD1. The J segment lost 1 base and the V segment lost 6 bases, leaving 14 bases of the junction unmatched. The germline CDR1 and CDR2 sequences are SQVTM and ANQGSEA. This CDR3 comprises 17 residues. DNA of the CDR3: TGCAGCGTCCCTGGAGCCACAGGGGACAAGAACACCGGGGAGCTGTTTTTT. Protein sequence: CSVPGATGDKNTGELFF.

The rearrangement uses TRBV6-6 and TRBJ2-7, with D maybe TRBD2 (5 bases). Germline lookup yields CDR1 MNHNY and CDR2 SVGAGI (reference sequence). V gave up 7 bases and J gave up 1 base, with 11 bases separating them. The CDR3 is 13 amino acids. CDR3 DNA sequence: TGTGCCAGCAAAGTCCCGGGATCCTACGAGCAGTACTTC. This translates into CASKVPGSYEQYF.